The T cell receptor beta chain described here comes from a study of blood T cell repertoires in COVID-19. Overall study context: COVID-19 samples, acute and convalescent, were from the United States, Italy and Spain. T cells, B-cell-depleted T cells, or PBMCs provided the cDNA or gDNA that served as material.

CDR3 length: 15 amino acids. Germline V gives CDR1 LNHDA, CDR2 SQIVND (reference sequence). V lost 4 bases, J lost 1 base, and 13 bases lay in between. How the authors handled the data: Reference gene primer amplification in the assay estimated nucleated cell counts. Some clones are missing from TCRdb's copy, which holds only in-frame ones; the method was immunoSEQ multiplex PCR. Clone size and V and J calls were adopted from that table, with D and trimming inferred from the DNA. This sample carries approximately 140,000 clones, 84% of them seen once, and the ten largest clones take 1.4%. The TCR originated in a man in his sixties with acute or convalescent COVID-19. The chain combines TRBV19 with TRBJ1-1; TRBD1 is a possible D gene (6 bases). Sequencing was performed on peripheral blood. DNA for the CDR3: TGTGCCAGTAGTACGCTAGGACAGACGAACACTGAAGCTTTCTTT. Protein product: CASSTLGQTNTEAFF. Using reference TRBV19 and TRBJ1-1 for the parts outside the CDR3, the full variable domain is DGGITQSPKYLFRKEGQNVTLSCEQNLNHDAMYWYRQDPGQGLRLIYYSQIVNDFQKGDIAEGYSVSREKKESFPLTVTSAQKNPTAFYLCASSTLGQTNTEAFFGQGTRLTVV.